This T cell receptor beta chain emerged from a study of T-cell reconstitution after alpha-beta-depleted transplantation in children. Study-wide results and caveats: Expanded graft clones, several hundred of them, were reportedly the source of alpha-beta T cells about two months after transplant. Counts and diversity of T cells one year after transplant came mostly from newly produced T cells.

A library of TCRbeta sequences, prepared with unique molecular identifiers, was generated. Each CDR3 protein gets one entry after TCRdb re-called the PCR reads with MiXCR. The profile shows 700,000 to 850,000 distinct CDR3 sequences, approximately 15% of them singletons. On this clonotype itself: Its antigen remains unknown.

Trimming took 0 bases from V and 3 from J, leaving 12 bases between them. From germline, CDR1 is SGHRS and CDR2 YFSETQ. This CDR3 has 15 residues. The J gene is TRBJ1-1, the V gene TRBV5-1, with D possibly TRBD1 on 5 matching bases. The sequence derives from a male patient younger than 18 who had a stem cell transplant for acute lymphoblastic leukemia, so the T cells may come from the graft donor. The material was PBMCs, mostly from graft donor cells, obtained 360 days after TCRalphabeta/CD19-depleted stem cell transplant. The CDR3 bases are TGCGCCAGCAGCTTGGTTGGGACGGGACACACTGAAGCTTTCTTT. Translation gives CASSLVGTGHTEAFF. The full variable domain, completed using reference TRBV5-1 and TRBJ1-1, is KAGVTQTPRYLIKTRGQQVTLSCSPISGHRSVSWYQQTPGQGLQFLFEYFSETQRNKGNFPGRFSGRQFSNSRSEMNVSTLELGDSALYLCASSLVGTGHTEAFFGQGTRLTVV.